A selection of T cell receptor beta chains follows, all from one sample in a study of shared clonotypes between healthy human individuals. Sequenced by immunoSEQ multiplex PCR; TCRdb stores in-frame clones only, minus some. The table includes around 2.3 million clones, 90% to 97% detected once. The sample taken for sequencing was naive CD4+ T cells sorted from blood. The source is a man aged 18 to 35 in good health. Each CDR3 is given with its conserved first and last residue. A D gene is named only where the DNA matches it firmly. Rows may omit the clone size; those that give it use once, few, many or a size class.

j_call: TRBJ2-5; clone_size: NA; v_call: TRBV6-1; d_call: NA; cdr3_aa: CASRTDRGYQETQYF; cdr3_nt: TGTGCCAGCCGGACGGACCGGGGGTACCAAGAGACCCAGTACTTC
j_call: TRBJ1-6; clone_size: NA; v_call: TRBV6-5; d_call: NA; cdr3_aa: CASSYSPGVRNSPLHF; cdr3_nt: TGTGCCAGCAGTTACTCTCCAGGAGTCCGTAATTCACCCCTCCACTTT
j_call: TRBJ1-6; clone_size: NA; v_call: TRBV10-3; d_call: TRBD1; cdr3_aa: CASGQGDYNSPLHF; cdr3_nt: TGTGCCAGCGGACAGGGGGACTATAATTCACCCCTCCACTTT
j_call: TRBJ2-3; clone_size: NA; v_call: TRBV11-2; d_call: NA; cdr3_aa: CASSLVLAEPTDTQYF; cdr3_nt: TGTGCCAGCAGCTTAGTACTAGCCGAACCCACAGATACGCAGTATTTT
j_call: TRBJ1-6; clone_size: NA; v_call: TRBV6-4; d_call: NA; cdr3_aa: CASSELLGSPLHF; cdr3_nt: TGTGCCAGCAGTGAACTTCTGGGATCACCCCTCCACTTT
j_call: TRBJ2-6; clone_size: NA; v_call: TRBV7-3; d_call: NA; cdr3_aa: CASSLSRSGANVLTF; cdr3_nt: TGTGCCAGCAGCTTAAGTAGATCTGGGGCCAACGTCCTGACTTTC
j_call: TRBJ2-5; clone_size: NA; v_call: TRBV10-3; d_call: NA; cdr3_aa: CAISAGGDDQETQYF; cdr3_nt: TGTGCCATCAGTGCTGGAGGGGACGACCAAGAGACCCAGTACTTC
j_call: TRBJ2-3; clone_size: NA; v_call: TRBV10-1; d_call: NA; cdr3_aa: CASSESLRAPDTQYF; cdr3_nt: TGCGCCAGCAGTGAGTCTTTGAGGGCCCCAGATACGCAGTATTTT
j_call: TRBJ2-7; clone_size: once; v_call: TRBV5-1; d_call: TRBD2; cdr3_aa: CASSATSGSYDEQYF; cdr3_nt: TGCGCCAGCAGCGCGACTAGCGGGAGTTATGACGAGCAGTACTTC
j_call: TRBJ2-5; clone_size: NA; v_call: TRBV7-2; d_call: NA; cdr3_aa: CASSSPSTGYRETQYF; cdr3_nt: TGTGCCAGCAGCTCCCCTTCGACGGGGTACCGAGAGACCCAGTACTTC
j_call: TRBJ2-3; clone_size: NA; v_call: TRBV6-5; d_call: NA; cdr3_aa: CASSSRGDTQYF; cdr3_nt: TGTGCCAGCAGTTCGAGGGGGGATACGCAGTATTTT
j_call: TRBJ1-2; clone_size: once; v_call: TRBV5-1; d_call: NA; cdr3_aa: CASSFASRYGYTF; cdr3_nt: TGCGCCAGCAGCTTTGCCTCCAGGTATGGCTACACCTTC
j_call: TRBJ2-1; clone_size: NA; v_call: TRBV5-4; d_call: NA; cdr3_aa: CASSLGGGGLDNEQFF; cdr3_nt: TGTGCCAGCAGCTTGGGTGGAGGGGGCCTGGACAATGAGCAGTTCTTC
j_call: TRBJ2-5; clone_size: NA; v_call: TRBV9; d_call: TRBD1; cdr3_aa: CASSVVPGTGWETQYF; cdr3_nt: TGTGCCAGCAGCGTAGTCCCCGGGACAGGGTGGGAGACCCAGTACTTC
j_call: TRBJ1-1; clone_size: NA; v_call: TRBV28; d_call: NA; cdr3_aa: CASSFGPSHTEAFF; cdr3_nt: TGTGCCAGCAGTTTCGGGCCTTCCCACACTGAAGCTTTCTTT
j_call: TRBJ2-7; clone_size: NA; v_call: TRBV10-3; d_call: NA; cdr3_aa: CAIGLTSYEQYF; cdr3_nt: TGTGCCATCGGCTTAACCTCCTACGAGCAGTACTTC
j_call: TRBJ2-3; clone_size: NA; v_call: TRBV30; d_call: TRBD2; cdr3_aa: CAGGASGRPDTQYF; cdr3_nt: TGTGCCGGCGGGGCTAGCGGGAGACCAGATACGCAGTATTTT
j_call: TRBJ2-7; clone_size: once; v_call: TRBV6-1; d_call: NA; cdr3_aa: CASREQGVGIGEQYF; cdr3_nt: TGTGCCAGCAGGGAACAGGGAGTCGGGATTGGAGAGCAGTACTTC
j_call: TRBJ2-5; clone_size: NA; v_call: TRBV6-1; d_call: NA; cdr3_aa: CASKYSGGETQYF; cdr3_nt: TGTGCCAGTAAATATAGCGGAGGGGAGACCCAGTACTTC
j_call: TRBJ2-3; clone_size: NA; v_call: TRBV2; d_call: TRBD2; cdr3_aa: CASSPSGTGTDTQYF; cdr3_nt: TGTGCCAGCAGTCCTAGCGGGACCGGCACAGATACGCAGTATTTT
j_call: TRBJ2-7; clone_size: NA; v_call: TRBV2; d_call: TRBD1; cdr3_aa: CASKVDRALDEQYF; cdr3_nt: TGTGCCAGCAAAGTGGACAGGGCGTTGGACGAGCAGTACTTC
j_call: TRBJ2-5; clone_size: once; v_call: TRBV30; d_call: NA; cdr3_aa: CAWSERTGWETQYF; cdr3_nt: TGTGCCTGGAGCGAAAGGACGGGATGGGAGACCCAGTACTTC
j_call: TRBJ2-3; clone_size: NA; v_call: TRBV5-6; d_call: TRBD2; cdr3_aa: CASTSGGHRLSNTQYF; cdr3_nt: TGTGCCAGCACCTCGGGGGGTCACCGACTAAGTAATACGCAGTATTTT
j_call: TRBJ2-1; clone_size: once; v_call: TRBV28; d_call: NA; cdr3_aa: CASSLLVSYNEQFF; cdr3_nt: TGTGCCAGCAGTTTATTAGTCTCCTACAATGAGCAGTTCTTC
j_call: TRBJ2-5; clone_size: NA; v_call: TRBV19; d_call: TRBD2; cdr3_aa: CASSIFPGLAGVRETQYF; cdr3_nt: TGTGCCAGTAGTATTTTTCCGGGACTAGCGGGAGTCAGGGAGACCCAGTACTTC
j_call: TRBJ1-5; clone_size: NA; v_call: TRBV6-1; d_call: NA; cdr3_aa: CASSEGGYYSNQPQHF; cdr3_nt: TGTGCCAGCAGTGAAGGAGGGTATTATAGCAATCAGCCCCAGCATTTT
j_call: TRBJ1-3; clone_size: NA; v_call: TRBV2; d_call: TRBD1; cdr3_aa: CASRASGQNIYF; cdr3_nt: TGTGCCAGCAGAGCTTCGGGACAGAACATATATTTT
j_call: TRBJ2-4; clone_size: NA; v_call: TRBV29-1; d_call: TRBD1; cdr3_aa: CSVAVETGGPKNIQYF; cdr3_nt: TGCAGCGTTGCTGTAGAAACAGGGGGTCCCAAAAACATTCAGTACTTC
j_call: TRBJ1-1; clone_size: NA; v_call: TRBV15; d_call: TRBD1; cdr3_aa: CATSPRTGGNTEAFF; cdr3_nt: TGTGCCACCAGCCCCAGGACAGGGGGGAACACTGAAGCTTTCTTT
j_call: TRBJ2-1; clone_size: NA; v_call: TRBV11-2; d_call: NA; cdr3_aa: CASSLDPKGAGQSYNEQFF; cdr3_nt: TGTGCCAGCAGCTTAGATCCGAAAGGGGCAGGGCAATCCTACAATGAGCAGTTCTTC
j_call: TRBJ1-3; clone_size: NA; v_call: TRBV9; d_call: NA; cdr3_aa: CASSLGTLGNTIYF; cdr3_nt: TGTGCCAGCAGCTTAGGGACATTGGGAAACACCATATATTTT
j_call: TRBJ2-7; clone_size: NA; v_call: TRBV2; d_call: TRBD1; cdr3_aa: CASSEWDRGNDEQYF; cdr3_nt: TGTGCCAGCAGTGAATGGGACAGGGGTAACGACGAGCAGTACTTC
j_call: TRBJ2-4; clone_size: NA; v_call: TRBV18; d_call: NA; cdr3_aa: CASSPPGQSGNIQYF; cdr3_nt: TGTGCCAGCTCACCACCGGGCCAAAGCGGGAACATTCAGTACTTC
j_call: TRBJ2-7; clone_size: NA; v_call: TRBV2; d_call: NA; cdr3_aa: CASSEQGRAYEQYF; cdr3_nt: TGTGCCAGCAGTGAACAGGGGCGGGCCTACGAGCAGTACTTC
j_call: TRBJ2-7; clone_size: NA; v_call: TRBV28; d_call: NA; cdr3_aa: CASSPAPINEQYF; cdr3_nt: TGTGCCAGCAGCCCTGCCCCAATCAACGAGCAGTACTTC
j_call: TRBJ2-7; clone_size: NA; v_call: TRBV4-1; d_call: TRBD1; cdr3_aa: CASSQGGQGPYEQYF; cdr3_nt: TGCGCCAGCAGCCAAGGGGGACAGGGCCCCTACGAGCAGTACTTC
j_call: TRBJ2-3; clone_size: NA; v_call: TRBV5-1; d_call: NA; cdr3_aa: CASNGGYTDTQYF; cdr3_nt: TGCGCCAGCAATGGTGGGTACACAGATACGCAGTATTTT
j_call: TRBJ1-1; clone_size: NA; v_call: TRBV12-5; d_call: NA; cdr3_aa: CASGPKNTEAFF; cdr3_nt: TGTGCTAGTGGTCCCAAGAACACTGAAGCTTTCTTT
j_call: TRBJ1-2; clone_size: NA; v_call: TRBV19; d_call: TRBD1; cdr3_aa: CASNPRQGITNYGYTF; cdr3_nt: TGTGCCAGTAACCCTAGACAGGGGATAACCAACTATGGCTACACCTTC
j_call: TRBJ2-5; clone_size: NA; v_call: TRBV5-5; d_call: NA; cdr3_aa: CASSPRVYQETQYF; cdr3_nt: TGTGCCAGCAGCCCCCGGGTCTACCAAGAGACCCAGTACTTC
j_call: TRBJ2-1; clone_size: NA; v_call: TRBV2; d_call: NA; cdr3_aa: CASSETGLDEQFF; cdr3_nt: TGTGCCAGCAGTGAAACGGGTTTGGATGAGCAGTTCTTC
j_call: TRBJ2-7; clone_size: NA; v_call: TRBV7-2; d_call: NA; cdr3_aa: CASSLILTRYGEQYF; cdr3_nt: TGTGCCAGCAGCCTTATCTTGACAAGGTACGGCGAGCAGTACTTC
j_call: TRBJ1-4; clone_size: once; v_call: TRBV7-2; d_call: TRBD1; cdr3_aa: CASSLDPGQPNEKLFF; cdr3_nt: TGTGCCAGCAGCTTAGACCCGGGACAGCCTAATGAAAAACTGTTTTTT
j_call: TRBJ2-5; clone_size: NA; v_call: TRBV7-2; d_call: TRBD2; cdr3_aa: CASSPIGGGGEETQYF; cdr3_nt: TGTGCCAGCAGCCCCATTGGCGGGGGGGGTGAAGAGACCCAGTACTTC
j_call: TRBJ2-6; clone_size: NA; v_call: TRBV11-2; d_call: NA; cdr3_aa: CASHYPGANVLTF; cdr3_nt: TGTGCCAGCCACTACCCTGGGGCCAACGTCCTGACTTTC
j_call: TRBJ2-1; clone_size: NA; v_call: TRBV7-2; d_call: TRBD1; cdr3_aa: CASSLGTGGSYNEQFF; cdr3_nt: TGTGCCAGCAGCTTAGGGACAGGGGGCTCCTACAATGAGCAGTTCTTC
j_call: TRBJ2-5; clone_size: NA; v_call: TRBV2; d_call: TRBD2; cdr3_aa: CASSETSGYGETQYF; cdr3_nt: TGTGCCAGCAGTGAGACTAGCGGGTATGGAGAGACCCAGTACTTC
j_call: TRBJ1-6; clone_size: once; v_call: TRBV6-5; d_call: NA; cdr3_aa: CASSSRRNNSPLHF; cdr3_nt: TGTGCCAGTAGCTCCCGCAGGAATAATTCACCCCTCCACTTT
j_call: TRBJ1-3; clone_size: NA; v_call: TRBV4-3; d_call: NA; cdr3_aa: CASSQEDSRFSGNTIYF; cdr3_nt: TGCGCCAGCAGCCAAGAAGATTCTCGGTTCTCTGGAAACACCATATATTTT
j_call: TRBJ2-5; clone_size: NA; v_call: TRBV10-3; d_call: NA; cdr3_aa: CAISETVETQYF; cdr3_nt: TGTGCCATCAGTGAGACAGTGGAGACCCAGTACTTC
j_call: TRBJ1-2; clone_size: NA; v_call: TRBV18; d_call: NA; cdr3_aa: CASSPRRDNYGYTF; cdr3_nt: TGTGCCAGCTCACCAAGGAGAGATAACTATGGCTACACCTTC
j_call: TRBJ2-7; clone_size: NA; v_call: TRBV27; d_call: NA; cdr3_aa: CASSLSPLGNYEQYF; cdr3_nt: TGTGCCAGCAGTTTATCCCCACTAGGGAACTACGAGCAGTACTTC